This TCR beta chain was documented in a study of blood T cell repertoires in COVID-19. All enrollees were about 18 to 100 years old and from roughly 22 US areas. With 4 bases clipped from V and 5 bases from J, the junction kept 14 bases outside the gene matches. Looked up from germline, CDR1 is SGHAT and CDR2 is FQNNGV. This CDR3 spans 18 amino acids. TCRdb's table, derived via immunoSEQ multiplex PCR, lists solely in-frame clones and lacks some. The sample includes about 200,000 clones, approximately 88% of them seen just once. The chain combines TRBV11-2 with TRBJ1-2; TRBD1 matches 12 bases. This sequence originates from a woman between 18 and 29 years old who had recovered from COVID-19. Sequenced material: PBMCs or T cells enriched from blood (not recorded which). In DNA, the CDR3 is TGTGCCAGCAGCTCCACCGGGACAGGGGGCGGGGGTCCTTATGGCTACACCTTC. Its protein product is CASSSTGTGGGGPYGYTF.